This T cell receptor (beta chain) stems from a study of patients and donors after allogeneic stem cell transplantation. MiXCR was run by TCRdb on the RT-PCR reads, yielding one entry per CDR3 protein. The table records roughly 960,000 distinct CDR3 sequences, under 20% of them present only once. The V gene end was trimmed by 0 bases and the J gene end by 5 bases; junction bases not matched to a gene: 8. The CDR3 has 18 residues. The V gene's germline CDR1 is LGHDT and CDR2 YNNKEL (reference sequence). This clonotype was obtained from a human donor who was either an allogeneic HSCT recipient or a stem cell or donor lymphocyte infusion donor (not recorded which). It is not recorded whose cells these are; they may come from a transplant donor. Sequencing was performed on blood, either unsorted or a sorted T cell fraction (not recorded which). The chain has TRBV3-1 and TRBJ2-2, with TRBD2 matching 11 bases. CDR3 nucleotides: TGTGCCAGCAGCCAAGAGGGGGCTAGCGGGAGGACGACCGGGGAGCTGTTTTTT. Residues: CASSQEGASGRTTGELFF.